These 19 T cell receptor beta chains share one sample of origin, sequenced in a study of identical twins. Via MiXCR, TCRdb re-called the 5' RACE reads, giving one row per CDR3 protein. This sample yields about 500,000 distinct CDR3 sequences, of which more than 13% are seen a single time; approximately 0.98% belongs to the top ten. These sequences were also reported in another study, on yellow fever vaccine responses in identical twins.

Sequencing input: CD4+ T cells sorted from blood. The origin of the receptors is a woman aged 18-29 years in good health.

The V call is TRBV20-1, the J call TRBJ2-7; TRBD1 agrees at 9 bases. CDR1 and CDR2 from the germline V gene are DFQATT and SNEGSKA (reference sequence). The V segment lost 4 bases and the J segment 9 bases; nucleotides outside the gene matches: 13. CDR3 length: 14 amino acids. The CDR3 sequence is CSAIGQGLSGGQYF. DNA for the CDR3: TGCAGTGCTATAGGACAGGGGCTTTCTGGCGGGCAGTACTTC.

This clonotype has only a few counts. The V gene is TRBV7-2, the J gene TRBJ2-5; TRBD1 is a possible D gene (7 bases). V lost 5 bases, J lost 9 bases, and 22 bases lay in between. The CDR3 is made up of 15 amino acids. Germline CDR1 SGHTA, CDR2 FQGNSA. CDR3 sequence: CASSPKGRDRLAQYF. In DNA, the CDR3 is TGTGCCAGCAGCCCAAAAGGGCGGGACAGACTAGCCCAGTACTTC.

This chain uses TRBV7-9 with TRBJ2-1; 8 bases align to TRBD2. There are 17 residues in the CDR3. CDR1 and CDR2 (germline): SEHNR, FQNEAQ (reference sequence). J was trimmed by 0 bases and V by 6 bases; bases with no gene match: 10. CDR3 loop: CASRGSKRESSYNEQFF. In DNA form, the CDR3 reads TGTGCCAGCAGAGGGTCAAAGCGGGAGAGCTCCTACAATGAGCAGTTCTTC.

In this sample, this clonotype turned up many times. The V and J genes are TRBV5-1 and TRBJ2-5; D possibly corresponds to TRBD1 (6 bases). The CDR3 covers 15 residues. Germline V CDR1 and CDR2: SGHRS, YFSETQ. V shed 2 bases and J shed 5 bases, with 16 bases lying between them. The CDR3 loop is CASSLTLRGGETQYF. The CDR3 DNA sequence: TGCGCCAGCAGCTTAACGCTCAGGGGTGGTGAGACCCAGTACTTC.

The rearrangement uses TRBV7-8 and TRBJ2-2, with D maybe TRBD1 (5 bases). V lost 0 bases to trimming and J lost 6 bases, with 8 bases between them. This CDR3 has 14 residues. Per the germline V gene, CDR1 is SGHVS and CDR2 is FQNEAQ. CDR3 residues: CASSLATAPGELFF. Here the CDR3 DNA reads TGTGCCAGCAGCTTAGCGACAGCCCCCGGGGAGCTGTTTTTT.

The V gene is TRBV7-2, the J gene TRBJ2-6; D not resolved. CDR1 SGHTA and CDR2 FQGNSA come from the germline V gene. The CDR3 consists of 17 residues. Trimming shortened V by 2 bases and J by 0 bases, and 11 bases separated the two germline ends. CDR3 sequence: CASSLQSLTSGANVLTF. The CDR3, as DNA: TGTGCCAGCAGCTTACAGAGCCTTACCTCTGGGGCCAACGTCCTGACTTTC.

The chain couples TRBV28 to TRBJ2-1; tentative D call: TRBD2 (6 bases). CDR1 and CDR2 from the germline V gene are MDHEN and SYDVKM. V lost 6 bases and J 0 bases, leaving 15 bases between the germline ends. The CDR3 runs to 16 residues. The chain's CDR3 is CASRPPTGSSYNEQFF. For the CDR3, the DNA is TGTGCCAGCAGGCCCCCTACCGGGAGCTCCTACAATGAGCAGTTCTTC.

V and J are TRBV2 and TRBJ2-1; weak D call: TRBD2 (7 bases). Trimming took off 8 bases at V and 1 base at J, with 18 bases between the two ends. Per germline, CDR1 SNHLY and CDR2 FYNNEI. The CDR3 is made up of 16 amino acids. CDR3 protein: CASYEGGRRSYNEQFF. In nucleotides, the CDR3 is TGTGCCAGCTATGAGGGGGGGCGTCGATCCTACAATGAGCAGTTCTTC.

To note about this clonotype: Relative to the germline gene, one junction end is altered; a read error may explain this. V usage is TRBV4-1 and J usage is TRBJ2-3; D may correspond to TRBD1 or TRBD2 (5 bases each). Per germline, CDR1 MGHRA and CDR2 YSYEKL. This CDR3 has 15 amino acids. The CDR3 DNA reads TGCGCCAGCAGCCAAGATGGGGCTAGCAGAGATACGCAGTATTTT. This sequence encodes CASSQDGASRDTQYF.

The J gene is TRBJ2-3, the V gene TRBV7-3, with D maybe TRBD1 (6 bases). The V and J ends lost 6 bases and 5 bases respectively, with 15 bases between them. This CDR3 has 14 residues. Germline V lookup: CDR1 SGHTA, CDR2 FQGTGA. Here the CDR3 DNA reads TGTGCCAGCAGTATACAGGGTTGGGGAGATACGCAGTATTTT. It encodes CASSIQGWGDTQYF.

This clonotype has a handful of counts. The V and J genes are TRBV7-2 and TRBJ2-2; D is ambiguous. The ends were cut back, 1 base at V and 6 bases at J, with 6 bases in the middle. The CDR3 covers 13 residues. CDR1 and CDR2 from the germline V gene are SGHTA and FQGNSA. DNA of the CDR3: TGTGCCAGCAGCTTAGGGGTGTCCGGGGAGCTGTTTTTT. Amino acids: CASSLGVSGELFF.

This clonotype was observed a handful of times. The rearrangement joins TRBV5-1 to TRBJ2-7, with 7 bases lining up with TRBD1. Germline V CDR1 and CDR2: SGHRS, YFSETQ. The J segment lost 2 bases and the V segment lost 3 bases, leaving 8 bases of the junction unmatched. This CDR3 is built from 15 residues. The chain's CDR3 is CASSYTQGRTYEQYF. CDR3 nucleotide sequence: TGCGCCAGCAGCTACACACAGGGGCGCACCTACGAGCAGTACTTC.

A few counts support this clonotype. The chain recombines TRBV5-1 with TRBJ2-5; either TRBD1 or TRBD2 may supply D (5 bases each). The CDR3 is 13 residues long. Trimming removed 6 bases from V and 4 bases from J, with 13 bases in between. Germline CDR1 reads SGHRS; CDR2 reads YFSETQ. DNA for the CDR3: TGCGCCAGCAAAAAGGGACGGAGAGAGACCCAGTACTTC. Residues: CASKKGRRETQYF.

This clonotype was detected only a few times. This chain connects TRBV12-3 or TRBV12-4 to TRBJ2-1; 8 bases line up with TRBD2. The junction had 9 bases not matched to a gene; V was cut back by 4 bases and J by 4 bases. The CDR3 consists of 16 residues. CDR3 DNA sequence: TGTGCCAGCAGTTCTTCTACGGGAGGGGAGTACAATGAGCAGTTCTTC. Translated, it gives CASSSSTGGEYNEQFF.

The rearrangement uses TRBV20-1 and TRBJ1-2; TRBD1 might be the D (6 bases). Germline V CDR1 and CDR2: DFQATT, SNEGSKA (reference sequence). CDR3 size: 15 residues. V lost 3 bases to trimming and J lost 5 bases, with 19 bases between them. The CDR3 loop reads CSASNRADWLYGYTF. The CDR3 DNA is TGCAGTGCTAGTAACAGGGCGGATTGGTTGTATGGCTACACCTTC.

This clonotype has a handful of counts. The rearrangement uses TRBV20-1 and TRBJ2-2; D not certain. CDR1 is DFQATT and CDR2 is SNEGSKA in the germline V gene (reference sequence). The V and J ends lost 0 bases and 4 bases respectively, with 18 bases between them. This CDR3 contains 17 residues. CDR3 loop: CSARDNSRVGGTGELFF. The CDR3 DNA follows: TGCAGTGCTAGAGATAACAGCCGTGTCGGCGGCACCGGGGAGCTGTTTTTT.

This clonotype was recorded many times. The rearrangement joins TRBV7-2 to TRBJ2-3; 7 bases agree with TRBD2. Germline CDR1 and CDR2: SGHTA and FQGNSA. The V segment lost 0 bases and the J segment 0 bases; nucleotides outside the gene matches: 3. The CDR3 has 16 residues. CDR3 in amino acids: CASSLAGGRSTDTQYF. Written as DNA, the CDR3 is TGTGCCAGCAGCTTAGCGGGCGGGAGAAGCACAGATACGCAGTATTTT.

The CDR3, as DNA: TGTGCCAGCAGCCCAGGACAGGGGCTCACCTACAATGAGCAGTTCTTC. It translates to CASSPGQGLTYNEQFF. The chain carries TRBV7-2 and TRBJ2-1, with TRBD1 matching 9 bases. Looked up from germline, CDR1 is SGHTA and CDR2 is FQGNSA. The CDR3 runs 16 residues. After removal of 5 bases from V and 2 bases from J, the junction contained 7 bases not matched to a gene.

This clonotype was picked up many times. The chain carries TRBV7-2 and TRBJ2-1; possible D gene TRBD1, 5 bases. V gave up 6 bases and J gave up 9 bases, with 15 bases separating them. Germline CDR1 reads SGHTA; CDR2 reads FQGNSA. The CDR3 consists of 13 residues. CDR3 DNA: TGTGCCAGCAGATCCCCAGTAGACAGTGAGCAGTTCTTC. Translating it yields CASRSPVDSEQFF.